This T cell receptor (beta chain) was sequenced for a study of T cell changes during pregnancy in multiple sclerosis. The germline V gene encodes CDR1 MNHEY and CDR2 SMNVEV (reference sequence). Between the trimmed V and J ends, which lost 7 bases and 8 bases, there was a span of 17 bases. The CDR3 has 13 residues. Only in-frame clones appear in the TCRdb table, and some are missing; sequencing was by immunoSEQ multiplex PCR. The data hold 50,000 or so clones, with about nine tenths observed a single time. The input for sequencing was CD4+ T cells from peripheral blood mononuclear cells, taken in the second trimester of pregnancy. The receptor comes from a female donor with multiple sclerosis, enrolled in a pregnancy study. The rearrangement uses TRBV27 and TRBJ1-1; D remains ambiguous. The CDR3 nucleotides read TGTGCCAGCATCAAATGGGGAGCCCCCGAAGCTTTCTTT. Its protein is CASIKWGAPEAFF.